The clone carrying this T cell receptor beta chain was seen a handful of times. Its antigen is not known. The data were obtained in a study of identical twins. Addition of a universal primer site occurred through template switching, and cDNA carried unique molecular identifiers. TCRdb called the 5' RACE reads again in MiXCR, with one record for every CDR3 protein. The sample yields over 600,000 distinct CDR3 sequences, 21% seen once. Whole-study results and caveats: For cord blood, abundant beta clonotypes had fewer insertions, unlike memory repertoires, which showed none.

The data were also submitted as part of a second study, on T cells expressing NK-cell markers. That paper adds: The study drew TCR beta repertoires from sorted CD3+CD56+NKG2C+, CD3+CD56+NKG2C- and CD3+CD56-NKG2C+ T cells. The CD3+CD56-NKG2C+ fraction of a few donors was likewise dominated by these clonotypes.

The sequencing sample was made of PBMCs. The receptor was isolated from a woman aged 18-29 years in good health.

In DNA form, the CDR3 reads TGTGCCAGCGGATTTCGCAATCAGCCCCAGCATTTT. Its protein is CASGFRNQPQHF. J is TRBJ1-5 and V is TRBV27; no definite D call. The CDR3 loop spans 12 amino acids. V was clipped by 8 bases and J by 2 bases, with 7 bases between them. Germline CDR1 is MNHEY and CDR2 is SMNVEV (reference sequence).